This entry is about one T cell receptor (beta chain). This sample stems from a study of cytomegalovirus exposure and HLA in healthy donors. Per the germline V gene, CDR1 is MNHEY and CDR2 is SVGAGI. The CDR3 totals 15 residues. The J segment lost 9 bases and the V segment lost 0 bases, leaving 5 bases of the junction unmatched. PCR used 60 Vbeta primers and 13 Jbeta primers. Original processing notes: Unique TCR beta chains numbered approximately 80 million in a later analysis, with around 10 million shared. Clones were read by immunoSEQ multiplex PCR, and TCRdb kept only the in-frame ones, dropping some. The D gene and trimming were derived from the DNA, and the V and J assignments and clone size from that table. The repertoire includes around 100,000 clones, around three quarters of them detected once, and around 4.4% sits in the top ten.

The sequence was collected from a man aged 40-55 years in good health and CMV-seronegative. Sequencing input: PBMCs. The chain uses TRBV6-5 and TRBJ1-6; TRBD1 matches at 7 bases. CDR3 in amino acids: CASSYSGQLSSPLHF. The DNA of the CDR3 is TGTGCCAGCAGTTACTCGGGACAGTTGAGTTCACCCCTCCACTTT.